The 31 T cell receptor beta chains below come from one sample, sequenced in a study of T cell repertoires in cytomegalovirus infection. TCRdb ran MiXCR on the reads and lists one entry per CDR3 protein. The data contain over 250,000 distinct CDR3 sequences, under 30% of them singletons. Input material: PBMCs. These receptors came from a human donor in good health (CMV status not recorded). Some clones in this sample may be carry-over from other donors' samples.

This clonotype was counted many times. The chain employs TRBV7-2 and TRBJ2-7; 7 bases fit TRBD2. CDR3 length equals 14 residues. V was pared by 6 bases and J by 2 bases, with 7 bases of the junction left unmatched. Germline V gives CDR1 SGHTA, CDR2 FQGNSA. CDR3 sequence (DNA): TGTGCCAGCAGGTTCTCCGGGACTACCTACGAGCAGTACTTC. Translating gives CASRFSGTTYEQYF.

The rearrangement links TRBV12-3 or TRBV12-4 to TRBJ2-5; TRBD1 is a possible D gene (5 bases). This CDR3 is 17 amino acids long. Trimming cost V 1 base and J 5 bases, with 20 bases left between them. This CDR3 is CASSLVMGPRTTETQYF. CDR3 nucleotides: TGTGCCAGCAGTTTAGTAATGGGTCCGAGGACAACCGAGACCCAGTACTTC.

The CDR3, as DNA: TGTGCCAGCAGCCAAGGTGGGGGACAGGGAGCCTACGAGCAGTACTTC. Its translation: CASSQGGGQGAYEQYF. V gene TRBV14 combines with J gene TRBJ2-7, with 9 bases matching TRBD1. J lost 2 bases, V lost 1 base, and 6 bases had no gene match. Per the germline V gene, CDR1 is SGHDN and CDR2 is FVKESK. The CDR3 loop spans 16 amino acids. The complete variable domain, with remaining parts taken from reference TRBV14 and TRBJ2-7, reads EAGVTQFPSHSVIEKGQTVTLRCDPISGHDNLYWYRRVMGKEIKFLLHFVKESKQDESGMPNNRFLAERTGGTYSTLKVQPAELEDSGVYFCASSQGGGQGAYEQYFGPGTRLTVT.

This chain connects TRBV4-1 to TRBJ1-2, with no clear D. The CDR3 length is 15 residues. The V gene lost 0 bases and the J gene lost 5 bases, with 13 bases spanning the gap. Germline V CDR1 and CDR2: MGHRA, YSYEKL. CDR3: CASSQDNAGTYGYTF. DNA for the CDR3: TGCGCCAGCAGCCAAGATAACGCCGGAACTTATGGCTACACCTTC.

The chain employs TRBV28 and TRBJ2-7, with D possibly matching TRBD2 (5 bases). The CDR3 sequence is 14 residues long. Trimming pared 3 bases from V and 6 bases from J, leaving 15 bases between. CDR1 and CDR2 from the germline V gene are MDHEN and SYDVKM. CDR3 nucleotides: TGTGCCAGCAGTTTTTCGGCGGGTTTAAGCGAGCAGTACTTC. This sequence encodes CASSFSAGLSEQYF.

Only a few counts were recorded for this clonotype. The J gene is TRBJ2-1, the V gene TRBV19; 14 bases match TRBD2. Germline lookup yields CDR1 LNHDA and CDR2 SQIVND (reference sequence). J lost 9 bases, V lost 6 bases, and 13 bases had no gene match. There are 17 residues in the CDR3. CDR3 sequence reads: CASSSTGLAGAGGEQFF. DNA for the CDR3: TGTGCCAGTAGCAGCACGGGACTAGCGGGGGCCGGGGGTGAGCAGTTCTTC.

Worth noting for this clonotype: One base away lies a much larger clone, so this may be a sequencing read error. The chain combines TRBV7-2 with TRBJ2-7; no definite D call. The CDR3 covers 14 residues. The germline V and J ends were trimmed by 1 base and 2 bases, with 9 bases remaining between them. CDR1 is SGHTA and CDR2 is FQGNSA in the germline V gene. The DNA of the CDR3 is TGTGCCAGCAGCTTAGGGGAACCCGCCTACGAGCAGTACTTC. Amino acid sequence: CASSLGEPAYEQYF.

This clonotype was seen repeatedly, ten times or more. The rearrangement links TRBV7-2 to TRBJ1-4, with 8 bases fitting TRBD1. The CDR3 sequence is 15 residues long. Germline-derived CDR1 and CDR2 are SGHTA and FQGNSA. Trimming took 5 bases from V and 2 from J; bases not matched to a gene: 4. The CDR3 sequence: CASSANRGTNEKLFF. In nucleotides, the CDR3 is TGTGCCAGCAGCGCTAACAGGGGGACTAATGAAAAACTGTTTTTT.

This chain connects TRBV6-1 to TRBJ2-1, with 10 nucleotides matching TRBD2. The V gene end was trimmed by 5 bases and the J gene end by 7 bases; junction bases not matched to a gene: 8. This CDR3 is 15 amino acids long. Per germline, CDR1 MNHNS and CDR2 SASEGT. As DNA, the CDR3 is TGTGCCAGCAGTACGCTAGCGGGAGCGGGGAATGAGCAGTTCTTC. Translated, it gives CASSTLAGAGNEQFF.

This sequence joins TRBV12-3 or TRBV12-4 and TRBJ1-5; the D gene is possibly TRBD1 (5 bases). Trimming shortened V by 5 bases and J by 4 bases, and 15 bases separated the two germline ends. The CDR3 is made up of 15 amino acids. As DNA, the CDR3 is TGTGCCAGCAGTCCGATCGGGGACGGTAATCAGCCCCAGCATTTT. Its translation is CASSPIGDGNQPQHF.

This CDR3 is CAWTRSRTGGTYNEQFF. The CDR3 nucleotides are TGTGCCTGGACCAGAAGCCGGACAGGGGGCACCTACAATGAGCAGTTCTTC. The rearrangement links TRBV30 to TRBJ2-1; 11 nucleotides match TRBD1. Germline CDR1 is GTSNPN and CDR2 is SVGIG (reference sequence). The CDR3 spans 17 residues. V trimming: 4 bases; J trimming: 2 bases; junction bases outside the gene matches: 10.

V and J are TRBV28 and TRBJ2-5; D might be TRBD2 (6 bases). Per germline, CDR1 MDHEN and CDR2 SYDVKM. This CDR3 region has 16 residues. V dropped 5 bases and J dropped 2 bases, with 18 bases sitting between them. This chain's CDR3 is CASSSFPGVGQETQYF. The CDR3, as DNA: TGTGCCAGCAGTAGCTTCCCGGGAGTAGGGCAAGAGACCCAGTACTTC.

This clonotype was counted ten times or more. The CDR3 sequence is CASSLIPGGLNGNEQFF. The CDR3 region has the DNA TGTGCCAGCAGCTTAATTCCGGGAGGACTGAATGGCAATGAGCAGTTCTTC. The rearrangement uses TRBV7-2 and TRBJ2-1, with 7 bases that match TRBD2. This CDR3 contains 17 residues. The germline V gene encodes CDR1 SGHTA and CDR2 FQGNSA. The ends lost 2 bases at V and 6 bases at J; junction bases unmatched: 13.

Notes on this clonotype: A read error is possible here, since a much larger clone lies one base away. The V and J genes are TRBV7-6 and TRBJ1-5; TRBD1 agrees at 9 bases. Germline V gene data show CDR1 as SGHVS and CDR2 as FNYEAQ. There are 13 residues in the CDR3. The V and J ends lost 5 bases and 7 bases, in that order; junction bases with no gene match: 3. The CDR3 protein is CASSRQGEQPQHF. The CDR3 region has the DNA TGTGCCAGCAGCAGACAGGGGGAACAGCCCCAGCATTTT.

This clonotype appeared many times. The rearrangement links TRBV7-2 to TRBJ2-7, with D hard to call. The CDR3 contains 15 residues. Germline V gene sequence: CDR1 SGHTA, CDR2 FQGNSA. V was shortened by 3 bases and J by 0 bases, with 12 bases between the two germline ends. The DNA of the CDR3 is TGTGCCAGCAGCTTTAGGGAAACGAGCTCCTACGAGCAGTACTTC. It specifies CASSFRETSSYEQYF.

The chain couples TRBV20-1 to TRBJ2-7, with a possible D match to TRBD2 (6 bases). This CDR3 has 11 amino acids. The germline V gene encodes CDR1 DFQATT and CDR2 SNEGSKA (reference sequence). V was shortened by 3 bases and J by 10 bases, with 13 bases between the two germline ends. CDR3 in DNA: TGCAGTGCTAGCATCTTAGGACTACAGTACTTC. The encoded protein is CSASILGLQYF.

This clonotype has just a few counts. The chain couples TRBV28 to TRBJ2-7, with 11 nucleotides matching TRBD2. Trimming cost V 1 base and J 0 bases; bases outside gene matches: 5. Germline-derived CDR1 and CDR2 are MDHEN and SYDVKM. The CDR3 has 17 residues. DNA for the CDR3: TGTGCCAGCAGTTTATTTCGTCTAGCGGGGGGCTCCTACGAGCAGTACTTC. Translating it yields CASSLFRLAGGSYEQYF.

The chain is built from TRBV29-1 and TRBJ2-7; D call uncertain. This CDR3 spans 11 amino acids. V lost 4 bases, J lost 3 bases, and 7 bases lay in between. The germline CDR1 and CDR2 sequences are SQVTM and ANQGSEA. The CDR3 region has the DNA TGCAGCGTTGCATCAGGCTACGAGCAGTACTTC. This gives the protein CSVASGYEQYF.

This clonotype was seen ten or more times. In DNA form, the CDR3 reads TGCAGTGACCAAGCTTGGGGGAGGGATGAGCAGTTCTTC. Encoded protein: CSDQAWGRDEQFF. The chain has TRBV20-1 and TRBJ2-1, with 7 bases that match TRBD2. CDR1 is DFQATT, CDR2 SNEGSKA, per germline (reference sequence). The V gene end was trimmed by 7 bases and the J gene end by 8 bases; junction bases not matched to a gene: 11. CDR3 length equals 13 residues.

This clonotype has ten or more counts. CDR3 bases: TGTGCCAGCAGTTACCGCAGGGTCCTAGCCAAAAACATTCAGTACTTC. Amino acids: CASSYRRVLAKNIQYF. This chain uses TRBV6-6 with TRBJ2-4, with D maybe TRBD1 (5 bases). The CDR3 spans 16 residues. The V end was cut by 2 bases, the J end by 0 bases, with 11 bases between. Germline CDR1 and CDR2: MNHNY and SVGAGI (reference sequence).

This clonotype was observed many times. The chain couples TRBV7-8 to TRBJ2-1, with D hard to call. The V and J ends lost 2 bases and 2 bases respectively, with 19 bases between them. The CDR3 consists of 18 residues. The germline gives CDR1 SGHVS, CDR2 FQNEAQ. CDR3 nucleotides: TGTGCCAGCAGCTTATCCCGCCCGGCCACTACTACCTACAATGAGCAGTTCTTC. This sequence encodes CASSLSRPATTTYNEQFF. The full variable domain, with the rest looked up from reference TRBV7-8 and TRBJ2-1, is GAGVSQSPRYKVAKRGQDVALRCDPISGHVSLFWYQQALGQGPEFLTYFQNEAQLDKSGLPSDRFFAERPEGSVSTLKIQRTQQEDSAVYLCASSLSRPATTTYNEQFFGPGTRLTVL.

The CDR3 DNA follows: TGTGCCAGCAGCCAGAAAGGGACAGGGAATGGAAACACCATATATTTT. Translating gives CASSQKGTGNGNTIYF. The chain recombines TRBV7-2 with TRBJ1-3, with 9 positions matching TRBD1. Trimming cost V 5 bases and J 3 bases; bases outside gene matches: 8. CDR3 size: 16 residues. CDR1 and CDR2 from the germline V gene are SGHTA and FQGNSA.

The chain links TRBV28 to TRBJ2-7; D gene uncertain. This CDR3 is 14 amino acids long. In germline, CDR1 is MDHEN, CDR2 SYDVKM. The V end lost 8 bases, the J end lost 6 bases, and 20 bases lay between the germline ends. The CDR3 reads CASRPPLGTGEQYF. DNA of the CDR3: TGTGCCAGCCGACCCCCGCTGGGTACGGGCGAGCAGTACTTC.

V and J are TRBV5-1 and TRBJ1-1, with D possibly TRBD1 on 5 matching bases. The CDR3 sequence is 15 residues long. V lost 4 bases and J 2 bases, leaving 15 bases between the germline ends. Germline-derived CDR1 and CDR2 are SGHRS and YFSETQ. The CDR3 protein is CASSPRAGTNTEAFF. CDR3 coding DNA: TGCGCCAGCAGCCCTCGGGCCGGGACCAACACTGAAGCTTTCTTT.

Written as DNA, the CDR3 is TGTGCCAGCAGCTTAGCCGGACAGGGTGGTCTCGAGCAGTACTTC. The encoded protein is CASSLAGQGGLEQYF. This chain uses TRBV7-2 with TRBJ2-7; 8 bases are a match to TRBD1. The CDR3 totals 15 residues. Unmatched junction bases numbered 7, after V lost 0 bases and J lost 6 bases. Germline V lookup: CDR1 SGHTA, CDR2 FQGNSA. Drawing the rest from reference TRBV7-2 and TRBJ2-7, the complete variable domain is GAGVSQSPSNKVTEKGKDVELRCDPISGHTALYWYRQSLGQGLEFLIYFQGNSAPDKSGLPSDRFSAERTGGSVSTLTIQRTQQEDSAVYLCASSLAGQGGLEQYFGPGTRLTVT.

The chain employs TRBV20-1 and TRBJ1-2; TRBD1 matches 7 bases. Trimming took 2 bases from V and 3 from J; bases not matched to a gene: 6. From germline, CDR1 is DFQATT and CDR2 SNEGSKA (reference sequence). CDR3 length: 14 amino acids. CDR3 region: CSARRPDRDYGYTF. In DNA, the CDR3 is TGCAGTGCTAGACGGCCTGACAGGGACTATGGCTACACCTTC.

This clonotype was seen only a few times. The gene calls are TRBV6-2 or TRBV6-3 and TRBJ2-3, with D perhaps matching TRBD1 (7 bases). CDR1 and CDR2 from the germline V gene are MNHEY and SVGEGT. The CDR3 spans 14 residues. Between the trimmed V and J ends, which lost 8 bases and 3 bases, there was a span of 15 bases. In DNA form, the CDR3 reads TGTGCCAGCGAGGAGGGGGCGCTGACAGATACGCAGTATTTT. Amino acid sequence: CASEEGALTDTQYF.

A few counts support this clonotype. The rearrangement uses TRBV20-1 and TRBJ1-3; D perhaps matches TRBD1 (5 bases). The length of the CDR3 is 14 residues. Germline loops: CDR1 DFQATT, CDR2 SNEGSKA (reference sequence). Trimming left V 5 bases short and J 0 bases short, with 11 bases between. The CDR3 bases are TGCAGTGCTCTGGACACCAGCTCTGGAAACACCATATATTTT. Translating it yields CSALDTSSGNTIYF.

This clonotype has a handful of counts. The chain combines TRBV29-1 with TRBJ1-1, with a tentative D call TRBD1 (5 bases). The CDR3 loop spans 14 amino acids. CDR1 SQVTM and CDR2 ANQGSEA come from the germline V gene. V was clipped by 8 bases and J by 0 bases, with 16 bases between them. In DNA, the CDR3 is TGCAGCAACCGAAGGGGCAGTTTGAACACTGAAGCTTTCTTT. Translation: CSNRRGSLNTEAFF.

The V call is TRBV5-1, the J call TRBJ2-4; 7 positions agree with TRBD1. Germline V gives CDR1 SGHRS, CDR2 YFSETQ. The CDR3 has 14 residues. V lost 2 bases to trimming and J lost 8 bases; unmatched junction nucleotides: 7. The CDR3 bases are TGCGCCAGCAGCTTCGGGACAGCTTTTGACATTCAGTACTTC. It encodes CASSFGTAFDIQYF.

The rearrangement joins TRBV7-9 to TRBJ1-2; D uncertain. V lost 5 bases and J lost 3, with 13 bases in between. Germline V gene data show CDR1 as SEHNR and CDR2 as FQNEAQ (reference sequence). The CDR3 spans 14 residues. The CDR3 DNA sequence: TGTGCCAGCAGCAAGTCCCGGGGAGACTATGGCTACACCTTC. Translating gives CASSKSRGDYGYTF.